This TCR beta chain came from a study of CD4 T cells in relation to SARS-CoV-2 and coronaviruses. Sequencing used immunoSEQ multiplex PCR; TCRdb keeps in-frame clones, though not all of them. The sample has tens of thousands of clones; around 72% are singletons. Unexposed donor CD4+ T cells date from about 2011-2018, before the COVID-19 pandemic. After roughly 9 days of culture, CD4+ T cells were isolated. Note on this clone: Its cognate antigen is unknown.

The sequencing input was CD4+ T cells from PBMCs, cultured in vitro. This clonotype was obtained from a human donor in good health.

CDR3 residues: CASSLLYSGRLETQYF. The CDR3 coding sequence is TGTGCCAGCAGTTTACTATATAGCGGGAGGTTAGAGACCCAGTACTTC. The gene calls are TRBV27 and TRBJ2-5; 10 nucleotides align to TRBD2. V lost 2 bases to trimming and J lost 4 bases; unmatched junction nucleotides: 7. This CDR3 has 16 residues. Germline assignment: CDR1 MNHEY and CDR2 SMNVEV (reference sequence).